This T cell receptor (beta chain) was obtained from a study of OX40 agonist ivuxolimab in advanced cancers. The overall study: Ivuxolimab is an agonistic anti-OX40 (CD134) antibody, and patients were treated with it. In this trial design, patients received ivuxolimab intravenously at 0.01 to 10 mg/kg every 2 weeks.

Only in-frame clones appear in the TCRdb table, and some are missing; sequencing was by immunoSEQ multiplex PCR. The sample records around 68,000 clones, about 91% being singletons. As concerns this clone: What it binds is not known.

Germline values: CDR1 SGHRS, CDR2 YFSETQ. V lost 5 bases, J lost 4 bases, and 12 bases lay in between. The CDR3 is 13 residues long. Study findings and constraints: Circulating CD4+ and CD8+ T cells showed clonal expansion by week 6 at 0.1 to 3.0 mg/kg.

Source: CD4+ or CD8+ T cells sorted from blood, taken in a trial of the OX40 agonist ivuxolimab. The clonotype comes from an adult with an advanced solid tumor such as melanoma, head and neck, liver or kidney cancer. V usage is TRBV5-1 and J usage is TRBJ1-2; D is ambiguous. The CDR3 nucleotides are TGCGCCAGCAGTGCTCATGACTCCTATGGCTACACCTTC. Translated: CASSAHDSYGYTF.